Each of the 24 T cell receptor beta chains below was sequenced from the same sample in a study of cytomegalovirus exposure and HLA in healthy donors. Amplification used 60 Vbeta primers and 13 Jbeta primers. Sequencing used immunoSEQ multiplex PCR; TCRdb keeps in-frame clones, though not all of them. The table has about 120,000 clones, 65% to 80% seen once. Sample: PBMCs. These receptors were collected from a man aged 18 to 29 in good health and CMV-seropositive.

The V gene is TRBV7-6, the J gene TRBJ1-1, with D possibly being TRBD1 (6 bases). There are 16 residues in the CDR3. V was pared by 5 bases and J by 5 bases, with 21 bases between. CDR1 SGHVS and CDR2 FNYEAQ come from the germline V gene. The CDR3 sequence is CASSAAYTGKWTEAFF. In nucleotides, the CDR3 is TGTGCCAGCAGCGCCGCTTACACAGGGAAATGGACTGAAGCTTTCTTT.

V gene TRBV6-5 combines with J gene TRBJ1-6; D gene unclear. Per germline, CDR1 MNHEY and CDR2 SVGAGI. The CDR3 is 14 amino acids. Trimming took off 5 bases at V and 3 bases at J, with 8 bases between the two ends. The DNA of the CDR3 is TGTGCCAGCAGTGGAGGGATCTATAATTCACCCCTCCACTTT. This codes for CASSGGIYNSPLHF.

The chain combines TRBV5-1 with TRBJ2-3; TRBD2 aligns across 8 bases. CDR3 size: 15 residues. The germline CDR1 and CDR2 sequences are SGHRS and YFSETQ. The V and J ends lost 7 bases and 4 bases, in that order; junction bases with no gene match: 11. CDR3 amino acids: CASSGSGRSPDTQYF. CDR3 bases: TGCGCCAGCTCGGGCAGCGGGAGATCCCCAGATACGCAGTATTTT.

V gene TRBV9 combines with J gene TRBJ2-5; 8 bases are shared with TRBD2. The CDR3 contains 13 residues. V was clipped by 0 bases and J by 5 bases; unmatched bases: 0. In germline, CDR1 is SGDLS, CDR2 YYNGEE. The CDR3 region has the DNA TGTGCCAGCAGCGTAGCGGGAGGGGAGACCCAGTACTTC. Protein product: CASSVAGGETQYF.

In its sample, this clone was seen a few times. This chain uses TRBV5-8 with TRBJ1-1; 7 bases are shared with TRBD1. The CDR3 totals 15 residues. Trimming removed 4 bases from V and 5 bases from J; junction bases left unmatched: 11. CDR1 is SGHTS, CDR2 YDEGEE, per germline. CDR3 sequence: CASSVLRGRETEAFF. CDR3 nucleotides: TGTGCCAGCAGCGTTTTAAGGGGGCGAGAAACTGAAGCTTTCTTT. Using reference TRBV5-8 and TRBJ1-1 for the parts outside the CDR3, the full variable domain is EAGVTQSPTHLIKTRGQQATLRCSPISGHTSVYWYQQALGLGLQFLLWYDEGEERNRGNFPPRFSGRQFPNYSSELNVNALELEDSALYLCASSVLRGRETEAFFGQGTRLTVV.

The chain links TRBV29-1 to TRBJ2-7; 10 nucleotides align to TRBD2. Germline values: CDR1 SQVTM, CDR2 ANQGSEA. J gave up 6 bases and V 6 bases, and 2 bases lay outside the gene matches. CDR3 length: 11 amino acids. CDR3 in DNA: TGCAGCGTACTAGCGGGGCCCGAGCAGTACTTC. It yields the protein CSVLAGPEQYF.

This chain uses TRBV29-1 with TRBJ1-3; 11 bases map to TRBD1. In germline, CDR1 is SQVTM, CDR2 ANQGSEA. This CDR3 is built from 15 residues. J gave up 3 bases and V 7 bases, and 8 bases lay outside the gene matches. CDR3 coding DNA: TGCAGCGCTTGGACAGGGGGCAGGTTTGGAAACACCATATATTTT. Protein: CSAWTGGRFGNTIYF.

The rearrangement joins TRBV4-2 to TRBJ2-1; tentative D call: TRBD1 (5 bases). The germline gives CDR1 LGHNA, CDR2 YNFKEQ. The CDR3 contains 15 residues. The germline V and J ends were trimmed by 4 bases and 6 bases, with 16 bases remaining between them. In DNA form, the CDR3 reads TGTGCCAGCAGCCCCTCGCAGGGCCTCTTCAATGAGCAGTTCTTC. Residues: CASSPSQGLFNEQFF.

This chain joins TRBV6-5 and TRBJ2-7, with D possibly TRBD1 on 5 matching bases. This CDR3 has 12 residues. The V end lost 6 bases, the J end lost 0 bases, and 6 bases lay between the germline ends. CDR1 and CDR2 (germline): MNHEY, SVGAGI. CDR3 in DNA: TGTGCCAGCAGGGACACCTCCTACGAGCAGTACTTC. This sequence encodes CASRDTSYEQYF.

The J gene is TRBJ1-5, the V gene TRBV7-8; D possibly corresponds to TRBD1 (5 bases). V lost 0 bases to trimming and J lost 3 bases, with 6 bases between them. This CDR3 has 14 amino acids. CDR1 is SGHVS and CDR2 is FQNEAQ in the germline V gene. The CDR3: CASSLAGVNQPQHF. The DNA for the CDR3 is TGTGCCAGCAGCTTAGCAGGGGTCAATCAGCCCCAGCATTTT.

The chain combines TRBV5-1 with TRBJ2-2; 7 bases are a match to TRBD2. Trimming removed 3 bases from V and 1 base from J; junction bases left unmatched: 3. Germline-derived CDR1 and CDR2 are SGHRS and YFSETQ. This CDR3 spans 15 amino acids. CDR3 in DNA: TGCGCCAGCAGCTCGGTAGCGGGGAACACCGGGGAGCTGTTTTTT. It encodes CASSSVAGNTGELFF.

The V call is TRBV14, the J call TRBJ2-1; the match to TRBD1 covers 8 bases. The V gene end was trimmed by 4 bases and the J gene end by 0 bases; junction bases not matched to a gene: 5. The CDR3 spans 16 residues. Germline CDR1 and CDR2: SGHDN and FVKESK. The DNA of the CDR3 is TGTGCCAGCAGCCGACGGACAGGGAGCTCCTACAATGAGCAGTTCTTC. Translating gives CASSRRTGSSYNEQFF. Looking up the rest from reference TRBV14 and TRBJ2-1 gives the full variable domain: EAGVTQFPSHSVIEKGQTVTLRCDPISGHDNLYWYRRVMGKEIKFLLHFVKESKQDESGMPNNRFLAERTGGTYSTLKVQPAELEDSGVYFCASSRRTGSSYNEQFFGPGTRLTVL.

The chain carries TRBV27 and TRBJ2-6, with 7 bases that match TRBD2. Trimming removed 3 bases from V and 2 bases from J; junction bases left unmatched: 16. Germline CDR1 is MNHEY and CDR2 is SMNVEV (reference sequence). The CDR3 runs 20 residues. The CDR3 loop is CASSLRMAGRVGTGANVLTF. The CDR3 DNA follows: TGTGCCAGCAGTTTGCGGATGGCAGGGAGGGTCGGAACTGGGGCCAACGTCCTGACTTTC.

The DNA of the CDR3 is TGTGCCAGCAGCTTGGAACGGGGGAACACTGAAGCTTTCTTT. Translated, it gives CASSLERGNTEAFF. This chain links TRBV5-5 with TRBJ1-1; D gene ambiguous. This CDR3 contains 14 residues. V shed 0 bases and J shed 1 base, with 7 bases lying between them. Germline V gene sequence: CDR1 SGHKS, CDR2 YYEKEE (reference sequence). The full variable domain, with the rest looked up from reference TRBV5-5 and TRBJ1-1, is DAGVTQSPTHLIKTRGQQVTLRCSPISGHKSVSWYQQVLGQGPQFIFQYYEKEERGRGNFPDRFSARQFPNYSSELNVNALLLGDSALYLCASSLERGNTEAFFGQGTRLTVV.

The rearrangement links TRBV28 to TRBJ2-1, with TRBD2 as a possible D gene (6 bases). Trimming cost V 6 bases and J 7 bases, with 22 bases left between them. CDR1 MDHEN and CDR2 SYDVKM come from the germline V gene. The CDR3 covers 16 residues. The CDR3 spells CASSYPGVLTLNEQFF. In DNA, the CDR3 is TGTGCCAGCAGCTACCCGGGGGTTTTGACATTGAATGAGCAGTTCTTC.

In DNA form, the CDR3 reads TGTGCCAGCAGCGTAAGGGGGCACAGGAGGAATTCACCCCTCCACTTT. It is translated as CASSVRGHRRNSPLHF. The rearrangement uses TRBV7-8 and TRBJ1-6, with TRBD1 matching over 7 bases. The length of the CDR3 is 16 residues. Germline CDR1 reads SGHVS; CDR2 reads FQNEAQ. Trimming cost V 5 bases and J 7 bases; bases outside gene matches: 11.

This chain links TRBV29-1 with TRBJ2-3, with D perhaps matching TRBD1 (5 bases). In germline, CDR1 is SQVTM, CDR2 ANQGSEA. CDR3 length equals 13 residues. The V and J ends lost 5 bases and 0 bases respectively, with 9 bases between them. CDR3 region: CSVRQSSTDTQYF. CDR3 coding DNA: TGCAGCGTTAGACAGTCTAGCACAGATACGCAGTATTTT.

This clone was picked up one time. The CDR3 does not end in the conserved phenylalanine or tryptophan, so this is likely a read error. V usage is TRBV10-3 and J usage is TRBJ2-2; D not certain. The CDR3 consists of 16 residues. The V end was cut by 2 bases, the J end by 0 bases, with 10 bases between. Germline values: CDR1 ENHRY, CDR2 SYGVKD. As DNA, the CDR3 is TGTGCCATCAGTGAGCCGACGGTCGCGAACACCGGGGAGCTGTTTTCT. Protein: CAISEPTVANTGELFS.

This clone turned up a few times. The V gene is TRBV9, the J gene TRBJ2-2, with 11 nucleotides matching TRBD2. The CDR3 runs to 18 residues. Germline-derived CDR1 and CDR2 are SGDLS and YYNGEE. V trimming: 6 bases; J trimming: 0 bases; junction bases outside the gene matches: 10. CDR3 nucleotides: TGTGCCAGCACCGAGGGACTAGCGGTGTTTGCGAACACCGGGGAGCTGTTTTTT. As protein: CASTEGLAVFANTGELFF.

The chain has TRBV21-1 and TRBJ2-3; the table assigns TRBD2, which was not confirmed against the DNA. TRBV21-1 corresponds to a pseudogene. This CDR3 has 15 amino acids. CDR3 amino acids: CASSGGELKTDTQYF. The CDR3 region has the DNA TGTGCCAGCAGCGGCGGGGAGTTGAAGACAGATACGCAGTATTTT.

This clone was seen a handful of times. The genes are TRBV4-2 and TRBJ1-5, with a weak D call TRBD1 (5 bases). V gave up 0 bases and J gave up 4 bases, with 7 bases separating them. The CDR3 covers 14 residues. Germline V gene data show CDR1 as LGHNA and CDR2 as YNFKEQ. CDR3: CASSQEQENQPQHF. CDR3 nucleotide sequence: TGTGCCAGCAGCCAAGAACAGGAGAATCAGCCCCAGCATTTT.

V usage is TRBV10-3 and J usage is TRBJ1-3; TRBD1 matches 7 bases. Germline-derived CDR1 and CDR2 are ENHRY and SYGVKD. The CDR3 loop spans 15 amino acids. V lost 4 bases, J lost 8 bases, and 11 bases stayed unmatched. CDR3 DNA sequence: TGTGCCATCAGTGCAGGACAGGACTTTGTAGACACCATATATTTT. Its translation: CAISAGQDFVDTIYF.

Regarding this clone: At one end the junction does not follow the germline gene, possibly because of a read error. V is TRBV18 and J is TRBJ2-4, with 8 nucleotides matching TRBD2. This CDR3 comprises 17 residues. Germline CDR1 KGHSH, CDR2 LQKENI. CDR3 coding DNA: TGTGCCAGCTCATCCCGGGGGGGAGTTCTAGCCAAAAACAGTCAGTACTTC. The encoded protein is CASSSRGGVLAKNSQYF.

As for this clone: Other DNA sequences from this sample encode an identical CDR3 as well. The V gene is TRBV11-3, the J gene TRBJ1-1, with D maybe TRBD1 (5 bases). Per the germline V gene, CDR1 is SGHNT and CDR2 is YENEEA. Deletions cut 5 bases from V and 8 bases from J, with 15 bases between. The CDR3 consists of 13 residues. CDR3 DNA sequence: TGTGCCAGCAGCCAGGGTGGACCAGAAGAAGCTTTCTTT. This codes for CASSQGGPEEAFF.